The source of this T cell receptor (beta chain) is a study of T cell responses to AZD1222 COVID-19 vaccine. Study observations and caveats: White British ancestry dominated among donors, who included more females, and clonal diversity was possibly underestimated. Two AZD1222 doses significantly raised spike-specific TCR breadth and depth over controls. No repertoire was sampled before or during the peak T cell response, only after it. Vaccine-associated CD4 TCRs spanned spike, dominant at 160-218 and 743-854.

In regard to this clone: The antigen remains unidentified.

This CDR3 region has 13 residues. Trimming cost V 4 bases and J 8 bases; bases outside gene matches: 7. Germline assignment: CDR1 LNHDA and CDR2 SQIVND (reference sequence). Here immunoSEQ multiplex PCR was the method, and the copy in TCRdb shows in-frame clones only, minus some. The sample yields 100,000 to 150,000 clones, approximately 90% seen once. The material sequenced was peripheral blood, taken on day 0 of AZD1222 vaccination. V usage is TRBV19 and J usage is TRBJ1-2; 7 bases are shared with TRBD1. The sequence came from an adult in good health. CDR3 loop: CASSTQQGRGYTF. As DNA, the CDR3 is TGTGCCAGTAGTACGCAACAGGGGAGAGGCTACACCTTC.